The source of this T cell receptor beta chain is a study of blood T cell repertoires in COVID-19. Study-wide background: T cells, B-cell-depleted T cells, or PBMCs supplied cDNA or gDNA.

Enrollees, 18 to 89 years old, lived in 24 US areas. Either two negative PCRs, clearance, or symptom resolution qualified Cohort 3 donors as recovered. Germline loops: CDR1 LGHNA, CDR2 YNFKEQ. Trimming left V 4 bases short and J 2 bases short, with 11 bases between. The CDR3 contains 14 residues. Produced via immunoSEQ multiplex PCR; TCRdb's table is partial and in-frame only. The sample lists around 330,000 clones; 87% were seen once. The source material was PBMCs or T cells enriched from blood (not recorded which). The TCR comes from a woman between 18 and 29 years old who had recovered from COVID-19. The rearrangement joins TRBV4-2 to TRBJ2-5; maybe TRBD2 (6 bases). This chain's CDR3 is CASSRAGPQETQYF. The CDR3, as DNA: TGTGCCAGCAGCCGGGCGGGACCACAAGAGACCCAGTACTTC.